This TCR beta chain comes out of a study of blood T cell repertoires in COVID-19. Study at large: Samples taken during acute and convalescent COVID-19 were collected in the United States, Italy and Spain. The cDNA or gDNA used as material had been derived from T cells, B-cell-depleted T cells, or PBMCs.

The CDR3 runs 14 residues. V was trimmed by 6 bases and J by 1 base, leaving 12 bases between them. Germline V CDR1 and CDR2: SGHTA, FQGTGA. Original handling: Counts of nucleated cells, estimated from reference gene primer amplification, were obtained. TCRdb's copy holds only in-frame clones and misses some; the assay was immunoSEQ multiplex PCR. That table is the source of V, J and clone size, and D and trimming were worked out from the DNA. Here the sample spans under 200,000 clones, 80% being singletons. This TCR was recovered from a man between 60 and 75 years old with acute or convalescent COVID-19. The specimen sequenced was peripheral blood. The chain couples TRBV7-3 to TRBJ1-1; a weak D match, TRBD1 (5 bases). In DNA form, the CDR3 reads TGTGCCAGCAGTTTAGGGGCCGGGAACACTGAAGCTTTCTTT. Its protein is CASSLGAGNTEAFF.